The rows below give T cell receptor beta chains drawn from one sample of a study of siplizumab effects on memory and regulatory T cells. Method: immunoSEQ multiplex PCR; TCRdb's copy keeps in-frame clones and lacks some. The table shows about 63,000 clones, with approximately 87% occurring only once. The sample consisted of memory CD4+ T cells sorted from blood. Receptors originate from a human donor in good health. The CDR3 runs from the conserved cysteine through the conserved F or W. D genes are given only for firm matches. Rows may omit the clone size; those that give it use once, few, many or a size class.

>14|.|TRBV2|TRBJ2-7|.
TGTGCCAGCAGTGAATTGGGACGTAGTTACGAGCAGTACTTC
CASSELGRSYEQYF
>14|.|TRBV18|TRBJ1-1|.
TGTGCCAGCTCACTGGGGGGCTGGGACACTGAAGCTTTCTTT
CASSLGGWDTEAFF
>14|.|TRBV6-6|TRBJ1-6|once
TGTGCCAGCACTAGGAATTTCTATAATTCACCCCTCCACTTT
CASTRNFYNSPLHF
>14|.|TRBV19|TRBJ1-2|.
TGTGCCAGTAGTATCCGGGACGGCAGCTATGGCTACACCTTC
CASSIRDGSYGYTF
>15|TRBD2|TRBV14|TRBJ2-7|once
TGTGCCAGCAGCCCCTTGGGGCTAGCGGAGAACGAGCAGTACTTC
CASSPLGLAENEQYF
>16|TRBD1|TRBV6-5|TRBJ1-1|.
TGTGCCAGCAGTTACTCCCATCCGGGACAGGGGACTGAAGCTTTCTTT
CASSYSHPGQGTEAFF
>16|TRBD1|TRBV4-1|TRBJ1-1|.
TGCGCCAGCAGCCAATCCCGACAGGGTGCTAACACTGAAGCTTTCTTT
CASSQSRQGANTEAFF
>14|.|TRBV6-5|TRBJ2-3|once
TGTGCCAGCGCTCAGCGGCCAGCGGCCGATACGCAGTATTTT
CASAQRPAADTQYF
>14|.|TRBV18|TRBJ1-1|.
TGTGCCAGCTCACCGTCGGGGGGCTCGACTGAAGCTTTCTTT
CASSPSGGSTEAFF
>13|.|TRBV6-1|TRBJ2-6|.
TGTGCCAGCAGTGCCCGCGGGGCCAACGTCCTGACTTTC
CASSARGANVLTF
>16|TRBD1|TRBV7-2|TRBJ1-1|few
TGTGCCAGCAGCCAAGAGGGGGCCTCCTTGAACACTGAAGCTTTCTTT
CASSQEGASLNTEAFF
>18|TRBD2|TRBV18|TRBJ2-3|.
TGTGCCAGCTCCCTCGGGCAGCGGGAGTGGTGGCTTACAGATACGCAGTATTTT
CASSLGQREWWLTDTQYF
>11|.|TRBV30|TRBJ2-3|.
TGTGCCTGGAGTATAGCAGATACGCAGTATTTT
CAWSIADTQYF
>14|.|TRBV10-3|TRBJ2-2|.
TGTGCCGGAGGGGGGACTTCGAACACCGGGGAGCTGTTTTTT
CAGGGTSNTGELFF
>13|.|TRBV19|TRBJ1-1|.
TGTGCCAGTAGTATATCTTGGGGGACTGAAGCTTTCTTT
CASSISWGTEAFF
>13|.|TRBV7-8|TRBJ1-2|.
TGTGCCAGCAGCTCCGAGATTAACTATGGCTACACCTTC
CASSSEINYGYTF
>16|TRBD1|TRBV11-2|TRBJ1-6|.
TGTGCCAGCAGCTTAGTTGACAGGGGTAATAATTCACCCCTCCACTTT
CASSLVDRGNNSPLHF
>18|.|TRBV5-1|TRBJ1-6|.
TGCGCCAGCAGCCTAACAGCGTCCGGGGAATCCTATAATTCACCCCTCCACTTT
CASSLTASGESYNSPLHF
>13|.|TRBV6-5|TRBJ1-2|.
TGTGCCAGCAGTTACTCGGATATGCGTGGCTACACCTTC
CASSYSDMRGYTF
>15|.|TRBV4-1|TRBJ2-7|.
TGCGCCAGCAGCCAGCAGGCCAGTCTAGAGTACGAGCAGTACTTC
CASSQQASLEYEQYF
>15|.|TRBV9|TRBJ1-3|few
TGTGCCAGCAGCGCGGCCACAGCCTCTGGAAACACCATATATTTT
CASSAATASGNTIYF
>15|.|TRBV6-5|TRBJ2-7|.
TGTGCCAGCAGTCGGCCTGGGGGGCACTCCTACGAGCAGTACTTC
CASSRPGGHSYEQYF
>14|.|TRBV6-4|TRBJ2-4|.
TGTGCCAGCATCCTTAACGAAGGCGAAAACATTCAGTACTTC
CASILNEGENIQYF
>14|.|TRBV5-1|TRBJ1-3|.
TGCGCCAGCAGCTTGGATACAGGGGGAAACACCATATATTTT
CASSLDTGGNTIYF
>13|.|TRBV29-1|TRBJ2-3|.
TGCAGCGTTGCCGGGGGCTTCACAGATACGCAGTATTTT
CSVAGGFTDTQYF
>16|.|TRBV14|TRBJ2-1|.
TGTGCCAGCAGCCAAGATAGAGGGATCCCCTACAATGAGCAGTTCTTC
CASSQDRGIPYNEQFF
>17|TRBD1|TRBV15|TRBJ1-3|.
TGTGCCACCAGCAGAGGGATAACGACAGGGTCAGGAAACACCATATATTTT
CATSRGITTGSGNTIYF
>14|TRBD2|TRBV11-3|TRBJ2-3|once
TGTGCCAGCAGCCTTAGCGGGAGCCCAGATACGCAGTATTTT
CASSLSGSPDTQYF
>15|TRBD2|TRBV28|TRBJ2-2|.
TGTGCCAGCACCTGGGGCGGGAGGGACTCCGGGGAGCTGTTTTTT
CASTWGGRDSGELFF
>14|.|TRBV6-5|TRBJ1-4|.
TGTGCCAGCAGGGAATGGGATAAGGTAGAAAAACTGTTTTTT
CASREWDKVEKLFF
>14|TRBD1|TRBV18|TRBJ2-1|.
TGTGCCAGCTCACACCGGGGACAGCTGAATGAGCAGTTCTTC
CASSHRGQLNEQFF
>14|TRBD1|TRBV10-3|TRBJ2-1|.
TGTGCCATCGGCGGGACAGGGGGGAGCAATGAGCAGTTCTTC
CAIGGTGGSNEQFF
>16|.|TRBV15|TRBJ2-2|.
TGTGCCACCAGCAGAGAATATGGGGGGAACACCGGGGAGCTGTTTTTT
CATSREYGGNTGELFF
>16|TRBD2|TRBV29-1|TRBJ2-3|.
TGCAGCGCATCGTTGGGGGAGGGACGTTACACAGATACGCAGTATTTT
CSASLGEGRYTDTQYF
>15|TRBD2|TRBV11-2|TRBJ2-1|.
TGTGCCAGCAGCTTTAATAGCGGGGGGGCGAATGAGCAGTTCTTC
CASSFNSGGANEQFF
>16|TRBD2|TRBV2|TRBJ2-3|.
TGTGCCAGCAGTGTCCTGCGGGGGGTCCGCACAGATACGCAGTATTTT
CASSVLRGVRTDTQYF
>13|.|TRBV7-2|TRBJ1-3|.
TGTGCCAGCAGCTTAGAACCCTCGGACACCATATATTTT
CASSLEPSDTIYF
>13|.|TRBV28|TRBJ1-2|.
TGTGCCAGCAAGTTGCACGACCACTATGGCTACACCTTC
CASKLHDHYGYTF
>13|.|TRBV2|TRBJ1-6|.
TGTGCCAGCAGTGAACAGACTAATTCACCCCTCCACTTT
CASSEQTNSPLHF
>14|.|TRBV21-1|TRBJ2-7|.
TGTGCCAGCAGCACTGGGGAACAGGGCGTCGAGCAGTACTTC
CASSTGEQGVEQYF
>15|.|TRBV15|TRBJ1-3|.
TGTGCCACCAGCAGAGACCGGGCCTCTGGAAACACCATATATTTT
CATSRDRASGNTIYF
>15|TRBD1|TRBV5-6|TRBJ2-7|.
TGTGCCAGCAGCTTGGAAGGACAGGGAAACCACGAGCAGTACTTC
CASSLEGQGNHEQYF
>12|.|TRBV11-3|TRBJ2-1|few
TGTGCCAGCAGCATCCAGGGAGGTCGGCAGTTCTTC
CASSIQGGRQFF
>13|.|TRBV6-1|TRBJ1-1|.
TGTGCCAGCAGTGCTCAAGTGAACACTGAAGCTTTCTTT
CASSAQVNTEAFF
>15|TRBD2|TRBV7-6|TRBJ2-7|.
TGTGCCAGCAGCTTACGACTAGCGGCGTCCTACGAGCAGTACTTC
CASSLRLAASYEQYF
>13|TRBD1|TRBV29-1|TRBJ2-7|.
TGCAGCGTTGATGGGACAGGGTGGGACGAGCAGTACTTC
CSVDGTGWDEQYF
>16|.|TRBV28|TRBJ1-4|.
TGTGCCAGCAGTTCAACCGCTGGGAGGTTGGAGGAAAAACTGTTTTTT
CASSSTAGRLEEKLFF
>14|.|TRBV6-5|TRBJ1-1|.
TGTGCCAGCAGACCCGACCCCGGCAGCACTGAAGCTTTCTTT
CASRPDPGSTEAFF
>16|.|TRBV11-1|TRBJ1-1|.
TGTGCCAGCACCATCGGAGTTGTTAGCACCACAACTGAAGCTTTCTTT
CASTIGVVSTTTEAFF
>17|TRBD2|TRBV14|TRBJ2-6|.
TGTGCCAGCAGCCTCTGGGAGGGAACCTCTGGGGCCAACGTCCTGACTTTC
CASSLWEGTSGANVLTF
>15|.|TRBV2|TRBJ1-4|.
TGTGCCAGCAGTGAAGCCGGACGGGTTAATGAAAAACTGTTTTTT
CASSEAGRVNEKLFF
>13|.|TRBV7-8|TRBJ1-1|.
TGTGCCAGCAGCTCGGTCCCTGGGGCTGAAGCTTTCTTT
CASSSVPGAEAFF
>13|.|TRBV2|TRBJ2-7|few
TGTGCCAGCAGTGTCATACTAGCTGCCGAGCAGTACTTC
CASSVILAAEQYF
>20|TRBD2|TRBV19|TRBJ2-1|.
TGTGCCAGTAGTATAGAGGGACTAGCGGGGGGGATTGATTCCTACAATGAGCAGTTCTTC
CASSIEGLAGGIDSYNEQFF
>18|.|TRBV2|TRBJ2-1|.
TGTGCCAGCAGTGAGGCCCCGGTCTTTTCCAGCTCCTACAATGAGCAGTTCTTC
CASSEAPVFSSSYNEQFF
>16|.|TRBV11-2|TRBJ2-3|.
TGTGCCAGCAGCTTAAACCCGGGTGGGGACACAGATACGCAGTATTTT
CASSLNPGGDTDTQYF
>15|.|TRBV25-1|TRBJ2-3|once
TGTGCCAGCAGCAGCCTCCCGGGGGCTTCAGATACGCAGTATTTT
CASSSLPGASDTQYF
>14|.|TRBV4-1|TRBJ1-1|.
TGCGCCAGCAGCCTAGGGTTGGAGAACACTGAAGCTTTCTTT
CASSLGLENTEAFF
>18|TRBD2|TRBV15|TRBJ2-3|.
TGTGCCACCAGCGGCTCCGGGACTAGCGGGGGGATAAGGGGTACGCAGTATTTT
CATSGSGTSGGIRGTQYF
>14|.|TRBV18|TRBJ1-1|.
TGTGCCAGCTCACCGTTGACAGGGAACACTGAAGCTTTCTTT
CASSPLTGNTEAFF